Below are 14 T cell receptor beta chains sequenced from a single sample in a study of cytomegalovirus exposure and HLA in healthy donors. The study ran its PCR with 60 Vbeta and 13 Jbeta primers. Generated by immunoSEQ multiplex PCR, the TCRdb table keeps only in-frame clones and is missing some. Altogether 160,000 or so clones are present, roughly 72% being singletons, with the ten largest covering about 1.6%. The source material was PBMCs. The source is a man aged 35 to 55 in good health and CMV-seronegative.

V and J are TRBV7-9 and TRBJ2-7; 7 bases fit TRBD1. The germline CDR1 and CDR2 sequences are SEHNR and FQNEAQ (reference sequence). V lost 5 bases to trimming and J lost 5 bases; unmatched junction nucleotides: 6. The CDR3 covers 13 residues. The CDR3 bases are TGTGCCAGCAGCCCCGGGACAGCAGACGAGCAGTACTTC. Translation gives CASSPGTADEQYF.

CDR3 DNA: TGCGCCAGCAGCTTGAGGGGACTAGGAGACGGGGAGCTGTTTTTT. The encoded protein is CASSLRGLGDGELFF. The chain employs TRBV5-1 and TRBJ2-2; 8 bases are a match to TRBD2. Germline values: CDR1 SGHRS, CDR2 YFSETQ. The V segment lost 1 base and the J segment 7 bases; nucleotides outside the gene matches: 6. The CDR3 runs 15 residues.

The gene calls are TRBV7-8 and TRBJ2-1, with D possibly being TRBD1 (5 bases). CDR1 SGHVS and CDR2 FQNEAQ come from the germline V gene. The CDR3 covers 16 residues. V dropped 5 bases and J dropped 4 bases, with 18 bases sitting between them. DNA for the CDR3: TGTGCCAGCAGCATATTCCAGGGTATCCAGTACAATGAGCAGTTCTTC. Translating it yields CASSIFQGIQYNEQFF.

The rearrangement links TRBV19 to TRBJ2-7, with D possibly TRBD1 on 6 matching bases. V was shortened by 8 bases and J by 4 bases, with 36 bases between the two germline ends. In germline, CDR1 is LNHDA, CDR2 SQIVND (reference sequence). This CDR3 has 20 residues. The CDR3 loop is CASPRTGQLKTHRLLYEQYV. The CDR3, as DNA: TGTGCCAGTCCTCGTACCGGACAGCTTAAGACCCACCGACTCCTTTACGAGCAGTACGTC.

To note about this clone: One junction end disagrees with the germline gene, perhaps due to a read error. The chain carries TRBV7-9 and TRBJ1-2; D call uncertain. The CDR3 runs to 15 residues. Per germline, CDR1 SEHNR and CDR2 FQNEAQ (reference sequence). The CDR3 region has the DNA TGTTCCAGCAGCTTTAACTCTCCAGACTTCTATGGCTACACCTTC. Translation gives CSSSFNSPDFYGYTF.

This chain joins TRBV2 and TRBJ1-2, with no clear D. The germline V gene encodes CDR1 SNHLY and CDR2 FYNNEI. Trimming shortened V by 8 bases and J by 3 bases, and 16 bases separated the two germline ends. The CDR3 has 14 residues. The CDR3 DNA sequence: TGTGCCAGCTCTTCGGTGGGCGTGGACTATGGCTACACCTTC. Residues: CASSSVGVDYGYTF. Based on the CDR3 plus reference TRBV2 and TRBJ1-2, the full variable domain is EPEVTQTPSHQVTQMGQEVILRCVPISNHLYFYWYRQILGQKVEFLVSFYNNEISEKSEIFDDQFSVERPDGSNFTLKIRSTKLEDSAMYFCASSSVGVDYGYTFGSGTRLTVV.

The J gene is TRBJ1-3, the V gene TRBV29-1, with TRBD1 identical over 7 bases. Germline lookup yields CDR1 SQVTM and CDR2 ANQGSEA. CDR3 length: 14 residues. V shed 4 bases and J 5 bases; nucleotides not matched to a gene: 8. CDR3 DNA sequence: TGCAGCGTTGGGGACAGAGGCAGCCGAAACACCATATATTTT. This gives the protein CSVGDRGSRNTIYF. Complete variable domain (other parts from reference TRBV29-1 and TRBJ1-3): SAVISQKPSRDICQRGTSLTIQCQVDSQVTMMFWYRQQPGQSLTLIATANQGSEATYESGFVIDKFPISRPNLTFSTLTVSNMSPEDSSIYLCSVGDRGSRNTIYFGEGSWLTVV.

The J gene is TRBJ1-1, the V gene TRBV5-1; D perhaps matches TRBD1 (5 bases). Trimming took off 4 bases at V and 1 base at J, with 11 bases between the two ends. Looked up from germline, CDR1 is SGHRS and CDR2 is YFSETQ. The CDR3 is 14 residues long. CDR3 DNA sequence: TGCGCCAGCAGCCGGGGGGGGGAGAACACTGAAGCTTTCTTT. It yields the protein CASSRGGENTEAFF.

This chain uses TRBV28 with TRBJ2-7; perhaps TRBD1 as D (5 bases). In germline, CDR1 is MDHEN, CDR2 SYDVKM. Trimming pared 5 bases from V and 2 bases from J, leaving 10 bases between. The CDR3 is 13 residues long. This CDR3 reads CASSRTRPYEQYF. The CDR3 coding sequence is TGTGCCAGCAGTCGGACAAGACCCTACGAGCAGTACTTC.

The chain has TRBV9 and TRBJ1-1, with 8 nucleotides matching TRBD1. CDR1 SGDLS and CDR2 YYNGEE come from the germline V gene. The CDR3 is made up of 15 amino acids. Trimming removed 2 bases from V and 7 bases from J; junction bases left unmatched: 10. The chain's CDR3 is CASSVLGQGAFEAFF. DNA of the CDR3: TGTGCCAGCAGCGTGCTTGGGCAGGGGGCATTTGAAGCTTTCTTT.

The chain uses TRBV9 and TRBJ2-1; 11 nucleotides agree with TRBD2. The CDR3 covers 14 residues. Germline CDR1 reads SGDLS; CDR2 reads YYNGEE. Trimming at V came to 4 bases and at J to 10 bases, leaving 7 bases not matched to a gene. This CDR3 is CASSQGLAVREQFF. CDR3 DNA sequence: TGTGCCAGCAGCCAGGGACTAGCGGTAAGGGAGCAGTTCTTC.

This chain uses TRBV7-2 with TRBJ2-3, with TRBD1 as a possible D gene (5 bases). Germline loops: CDR1 SGHTA, CDR2 FQGNSA. V was clipped by 2 bases and J by 1 base, with 10 bases between them. This CDR3 contains 15 residues. Here the CDR3 reads CASSLKGSGTDTQYF. The CDR3 DNA reads as TGTGCCAGCAGCTTAAAGGGGTCCGGCACAGATACGCAGTATTTT. The full variable domain, in which reference TRBV7-2 and TRBJ2-3 provide the parts outside the CDR3, is GAGVSQSPSNKVTEKGKDVELRCDPISGHTALYWYRQSLGQGLEFLIYFQGNSAPDKSGLPSDRFSAERTGGSVSTLTIQRTQQEDSAVYLCASSLKGSGTDTQYFGPGTRLTVL.

Comment on this clone: Within the sample, other DNA sequences also encode this same CDR3. The rearrangement uses TRBV7-2 and TRBJ2-5, with TRBD2 matching over 9 bases. The CDR3 has 15 amino acids. V lost 5 bases to trimming and J lost 3 bases; unmatched junction nucleotides: 7. Looked up from germline, CDR1 is SGHTA and CDR2 is FQGNSA. CDR3 DNA: TGTGCCAGCAGCCGCGGGACTAGCCGTGAAGAGACCCAGTACTTC. It specifies CASSRGTSREETQYF. The full variable domain, rest sourced from reference TRBV7-2 and TRBJ2-5, is GAGVSQSPSNKVTEKGKDVELRCDPISGHTALYWYRQSLGQGLEFLIYFQGNSAPDKSGLPSDRFSAERTGGSVSTLTIQRTQQEDSAVYLCASSRGTSREETQYFGPGTRLLVL.

V is TRBV29-1 and J is TRBJ2-1; D might be TRBD2 (5 bases). This CDR3 is 15 amino acids long. V was pared by 6 bases and J by 0 bases, with 15 bases between. Germline assignment: CDR1 SQVTM and CDR2 ANQGSEA. The CDR3 sequence: CSVPRGSGSYNEQFF. Here the CDR3 DNA reads TGCAGCGTACCAAGAGGGAGCGGCTCCTACAATGAGCAGTTCTTC.